The 25 T cell receptor beta chains listed next were all sequenced from one sample in a study of blood T cell repertoires in COVID-19. TCRdb's copy holds only in-frame clones and misses some; the assay was immunoSEQ multiplex PCR. The repertoire has roughly 100,000 clones, 81% of them found once; the top ten carry around a tenth. The sequencing sample was made of peripheral blood. All receptors derive from a woman in her seventies with acute or convalescent COVID-19.

V is TRBV18 and J is TRBJ2-7, with TRBD1 identical over 11 bases. Germline V gives CDR1 KGHSH, CDR2 LQKENI. This CDR3 region has 13 residues. V was clipped by 6 bases and J by 5 bases; unmatched bases: 3. CDR3 nucleotides: TGTGCCAGCTCGCGGGACAGGGGGGACGAGCAGTACTTC. This encodes CASSRDRGDEQYF.

The V call is TRBV9, the J call TRBJ1-1; D ambiguous. The CDR3 is 15 residues long. V was clipped by 0 bases and J by 4 bases, with 13 bases between them. Germline-derived CDR1 and CDR2 are SGDLS and YYNGEE. The CDR3 loop is CASSVVPGWSTEAFF. The CDR3 bases are TGTGCCAGCAGCGTAGTACCGGGGTGGAGCACTGAAGCTTTCTTT.

The chain joins TRBV29-1 to TRBJ2-3; TRBD1 matches at 8 bases. Per germline, CDR1 SQVTM and CDR2 ANQGSEA. The CDR3 extends over 15 amino acids. Trimming cost V 2 bases and J 2 bases; bases outside gene matches: 6. The DNA of the CDR3 is TGCAGCGTTGAAAAAAACAGGGGGACCACAGATACGCAGTATTTT. Its translation is CSVEKNRGTTDTQYF.

The chain has TRBV6-5 and TRBJ2-7, with TRBD2 identical over 7 bases. V dropped 2 bases and J dropped 4; count of bases not matched to a gene: 8. Germline CDR1 and CDR2: MNHEY and SVGAGI. CDR3 size: 15 residues. The CDR3 region is CASSYAASGGYEQYF. Written as DNA, the CDR3 is TGTGCCAGCAGTTACGCGGCTAGCGGCGGGTACGAGCAGTACTTC.

The V gene is TRBV7-2, the J gene TRBJ2-2; TRBD2 matches at 10 bases. The CDR3 runs 17 residues. After removal of 5 bases from V and 0 bases from J, the junction contained 6 bases not matched to a gene. The V gene's germline CDR1 is SGHTA and CDR2 FQGNSA. For the CDR3, the DNA is TGTGCCAGCAGCCCCGGACTAGCGGCCGCGAACACCGGGGAGCTGTTTTTT. This encodes CASSPGLAAANTGELFF.

This rearrangement joins TRBV28 to TRBJ2-5; no reliable D call. In germline, CDR1 is MDHEN, CDR2 SYDVKM. CDR3 length: 13 residues. Trimming removed 7 bases from V and 2 bases from J, with 11 bases in between. The CDR3 DNA follows: TGTGCCAGCACCGGTCGGGTACAAGAGACCCAGTACTTC. Protein: CASTGRVQETQYF.

The J gene is TRBJ1-1, the V gene TRBV5-1; D is unresolved. The CDR3 extends over 15 amino acids. The germline gives CDR1 SGHRS, CDR2 YFSETQ. The CDR3 DNA sequence: TGCGCGAGCCAATCCCGACCGGGAGTGATCGGTGAAGCTTTCTTT. As protein: CASQSRPGVIGEAFF. The entire variable domain, with the rest obtained from reference TRBV5-1 and TRBJ1-1, is as follows: KAGVTQTPRYLIKTRGQQVTLSCSPISGHRSVSWYQQTPGQGLQFLFEYFSETQRNKGNFPGRFSGRQFSNSRSEMNVSTLELGDSALYLCASQSRPGVIGEAFFGQGTRLTVV.

The V gene is TRBV5-1, the J gene TRBJ2-7, with TRBD1 matching 10 bases. V lost 0 bases, J lost 2 bases, and 5 bases stayed unmatched. The CDR3 is made up of 16 amino acids. Germline-derived CDR1 and CDR2 are SGHRS and YFSETQ. The CDR3 loop is CASSLESGTGAYEQYF. In DNA form, the CDR3 reads TGCGCCAGCAGCTTGGAATCCGGGACAGGGGCCTACGAGCAGTACTTC.

This clone has just one count. This chain links TRBV6-5 with TRBJ2-3; maybe TRBD1 (5 bases). The germline CDR1 and CDR2 sequences are MNHEY and SVGAGI. There are 15 residues in the CDR3. The ends were cut back, 2 bases at V and 1 base at J, with 10 bases in the middle. The CDR3 loop reads CASSYSRAGTDTQYF. The CDR3 nucleotides read TGTGCCAGCAGTTACAGCAGGGCTGGCACAGATACGCAGTATTTT.

This clone was recorded a few times. This chain links TRBV27 with TRBJ1-4; 11 bases map to TRBD1. Germline assignment: CDR1 MNHEY and CDR2 SMNVEV (reference sequence). This CDR3 comprises 15 residues. V shed 3 bases and J 8 bases; nucleotides not matched to a gene: 5. The CDR3 reads CASSFLGQGDEKLFF. CDR3 sequence (DNA): TGTGCCAGCAGTTTTCTGGGACAGGGGGACGAAAAACTGTTTTTT.

This clone was counted a single time. This chain links TRBV11-2 with TRBJ2-3, with 8 bases matching TRBD2. This CDR3 has 17 amino acids. The germline V gene encodes CDR1 SGHAT and CDR2 FQNNGV. V shed 2 bases and J 0 bases; nucleotides not matched to a gene: 7. The CDR3 here is CASSLPISGTSTDTQYF. Written as DNA, the CDR3 is TGTGCCAGCAGCTTACCGATTAGCGGGACTAGCACAGATACGCAGTATTTT.

The sample holds a few counts of this clone. V and J are TRBV27 and TRBJ1-1; D is perhaps TRBD1 (6 bases). CDR1 MNHEY and CDR2 SMNVEV come from the germline V gene (reference sequence). The CDR3 totals 13 residues. V lost 6 bases to trimming and J lost 3 bases, with 11 bases between them. The CDR3 here is CASSSQGDTEAFF. CDR3 in DNA: TGTGCCAGCAGCTCACAGGGAGACACTGAAGCTTTCTTT.

This chain joins TRBV10-2 and TRBJ1-1; TRBD1 is a possible D gene (5 bases). Germline V gene lookup returns CDR1 WSHSY and CDR2 SAAADI. Trimming pared 3 bases from V and 4 bases from J, leaving 12 bases between. The CDR3 length is 14 residues. The CDR3 DNA is TGCGCCAGCAGTGAAGGGGAGGGCTCCACTGAAGCTTTCTTT. It translates to CASSEGEGSTEAFF.

A single count supports this clone. The chain combines TRBV5-6 with TRBJ1-2, with D unclear. The germline V and J ends were trimmed by 0 bases and 2 bases, with 5 bases remaining between them. The CDR3 has 13 amino acids. Germline-derived CDR1 and CDR2 are SGHDT and YYEEEE. The CDR3 reads CASSLERNYGYTF. The CDR3 DNA follows: TGTGCCAGCAGCTTGGAGCGGAACTATGGCTACACCTTC.

This chain joins TRBV11-2 and TRBJ2-2; D might be TRBD2 (5 bases). The CDR3 is 16 residues long. V was shortened by 1 base and J by 4 bases, with 13 bases between the two germline ends. Looked up from germline, CDR1 is SGHAT and CDR2 is FQNNGV. As DNA, the CDR3 is TGTGCCAGCAGCTTAGCCCCTACTAGGCCCACCGGGGAGCTGTTTTTT. Its protein product is CASSLAPTRPTGELFF.

The chain links TRBV9 to TRBJ1-1; possibly TRBD1 for D (6 bases). CDR1 SGDLS and CDR2 YYNGEE come from the germline V gene. The CDR3 contains 13 residues. The V and J ends lost 3 bases and 7 bases respectively, with 13 bases between them. The CDR3 spells CASSGTVTSEAFF. For the CDR3, the DNA is TGTGCCAGCAGCGGGACAGTAACAAGTGAAGCTTTCTTT.

This rearrangement joins TRBV14 to TRBJ2-3; no reliable D call. This CDR3 has 14 residues. Germline V gene sequence: CDR1 SGHDN, CDR2 FVKESK. V dropped 4 bases and J dropped 0 bases, with 8 bases sitting between them. The CDR3 nucleotides are TGTGCCAGCAGCCGGGCTCGAAGCACAGATACGCAGTATTTT. The encoded protein is CASSRARSTDTQYF.

Here the CDR3 DNA reads TGTGCCAGTAGTCGACATACGGCCTACGAGCAGTACTTC. It translates to CASSRHTAYEQYF. The rearrangement uses TRBV19 and TRBJ2-7, with D unclear. The germline V gene has CDR1 LNHDA and CDR2 SQIVND (reference sequence). The CDR3 has 13 amino acids. V was pared by 5 bases and J by 2 bases, with 10 bases between.

V gene TRBV7-3 combines with J gene TRBJ2-2, with 8 bases identical to TRBD1. The CDR3 totals 16 residues. The V segment lost 0 bases and the J segment 5 bases; nucleotides outside the gene matches: 5. The V gene's germline CDR1 is SGHTA and CDR2 FQGTGA. In nucleotides, the CDR3 is TGTGCCAGCAGCTTAACGGCAGGGGGCTGGACCGGGGAGCTGTTTTTT. Translated, it gives CASSLTAGGWTGELFF.

V is TRBV10-3 and J is TRBJ2-2, with D hard to call. Trimming cost V 3 bases and J 0 bases, with 5 bases left between them. CDR1 is ENHRY and CDR2 is SYGVKD in the germline V gene. The CDR3 is 14 amino acids. The CDR3 is CAISEKPNTGELFF. In DNA form, the CDR3 reads TGTGCCATCAGTGAAAAGCCGAACACCGGGGAGCTGTTTTTT.

This clone was recorded once. The chain uses TRBV9 and TRBJ2-2; maybe TRBD1 (6 bases). Germline V gene sequence: CDR1 SGDLS, CDR2 YYNGEE. The CDR3 loop spans 15 amino acids. V was shortened by 3 bases and J by 1 base, with 10 bases between the two germline ends. The CDR3 reads CASSAPTGNTGELFF. CDR3 coding DNA: TGTGCCAGCAGCGCGCCGACAGGGAACACCGGGGAGCTGTTTTTT.

This sequence joins TRBV28 and TRBJ2-7, with unresolved D. The V and J ends lost 5 bases and 7 bases respectively, with 9 bases between them. CDR1 MDHEN and CDR2 SYDVKM come from the germline V gene. The CDR3 contains 11 residues. As DNA, the CDR3 is TGTGCCAGCAGTCCCTTAGAAGAGCAGTACTTC. Amino acid sequence: CASSPLEEQYF.

This chain joins TRBV11-3 and TRBJ2-2, with D unclear. The germline V and J ends were trimmed by 5 bases and 3 bases, with 4 bases remaining between them. Germline V gene sequence: CDR1 SGHNT, CDR2 YENEEA. The CDR3 consists of 12 residues. CDR3 in DNA: TGTGCCAGCAGCCTCTACACCGGGGAGCTGTTTTTT. Protein: CASSLYTGELFF.

The rearrangement uses TRBV25-1 and TRBJ1-5; 7 bases fit TRBD1. Germline CDR1 is MGHDK and CDR2 is SYGVNS. V lost 2 bases, J lost 5 bases, and 9 bases stayed unmatched. The CDR3 sequence is 16 residues long. The CDR3, as DNA: TGTGCCAGCAGTGAAGGGCGAGGAGGGGGCTATCAGCCCCAGCATTTT. Its protein product is CASSEGRGGGYQPQHF.

The chain's CDR3 is CATSRGVYNSPLHF. CDR3 nucleotides: TGTGCCACCAGTCGGGGGGTATATAATTCACCCCTCCACTTT. The chain has TRBV7-9 and TRBJ1-6, with TRBD1 as a possible D gene (5 bases). In germline, CDR1 is SEHNR, CDR2 FQNEAQ (reference sequence). The CDR3 spans 14 residues. V dropped 10 bases and J dropped 4 bases, with 14 bases sitting between them.